One sample yielded the 14 T cell receptor beta chains listed below, sequenced in a study of T cells in Graves' hyperthyroidism and ophthalmopathy. The CDR3 regions of TCR beta were amplified from RNA transcripts. First-round RT-PCR with HTBI primers amplified the TCR CDR3 region. One entry per CDR3 protein results from TCRdb running MiXCR on the multiplex PCR reads. The top ten hold approximately 9.1% of the sample, which has 40,000 to 65,000 distinct CDR3 sequences, 48% seen once. Sequenced material: blood. Every receptor here comes from a woman between 50 and 59 years old with Graves' ophthalmopathy.

The V gene is TRBV20-1, the J gene TRBJ2-3; TRBD1 aligns across 10 bases. V gave up 6 bases and J gave up 6 bases; unmatched junction bases: 9. The CDR3 covers 14 residues. Germline values: CDR1 DFQATT, CDR2 SNEGSKA (reference sequence). The CDR3 coding sequence is TGCAGTGCCCCGGACAGGGGGGTCACGGATACGCAGTATTTT. Protein sequence: CSAPDRGVTDTQYF.

This clonotype was observed many times. This chain joins TRBV4-1 and TRBJ2-2; the match to TRBD1 covers 9 bases. V shed 5 bases and J 5 bases; nucleotides not matched to a gene: 6. CDR3 length equals 15 residues. Germline CDR1 and CDR2: MGHRA and YSYEKL. The CDR3 sequence is CASSDYRGPTGELFF. The CDR3 coding sequence is TGCGCCAGCAGCGACTACAGGGGGCCGACCGGGGAGCTGTTTTTT.

The chain carries TRBV27 and TRBJ1-4; D is perhaps TRBD1 (6 bases). V shed 11 bases and J shed 1 base, with 14 bases lying between them. Germline assignment: CDR1 MNHEY and CDR2 SMNVEV (reference sequence). The CDR3 extends over 14 amino acids. The CDR3 spells CAGYRVLTNEKLFF. In DNA form, the CDR3 reads TGTGCCGGGTACAGGGTGCTAACTAATGAAAAACTGTTTTTT.

This chain links TRBV7-3 with TRBJ2-1; the D gene is possibly TRBD2 (6 bases). V shed 5 bases and J shed 6 bases, with 23 bases lying between them. This CDR3 is built from 17 residues. CDR1 is SGHTA and CDR2 is FQGTGA in the germline V gene. CDR3 bases: TGTGCCAGCAGCAGCCCGGGGAGCCATCAAGCGGGCAATGAGCAGTTCTTC. As protein: CASSSPGSHQAGNEQFF.

The V gene is TRBV11-2, the J gene TRBJ2-1, with 10 bases that match TRBD2. Trimming cost V 5 bases and J 4 bases; bases outside gene matches: 5. The CDR3 totals 15 residues. Germline CDR1 and CDR2: SGHAT and FQNNGV. The CDR3 sequence: CASSPSSGGYNEQFF. The CDR3 DNA reads as TGTGCCAGCAGCCCCTCTAGCGGGGGATACAATGAGCAGTTCTTC. Supplemented by reference TRBV11-2 and TRBJ2-1, the full variable domain reads EAGVAQSPRYKIIEKRQSVAFWCNPISGHATLYWYQQILGQGPKLLIQFQNNGVVDDSQLPKDRFSAERLKGVDSTLKIQPAKLEDSAVYLCASSPSSGGYNEQFFGPGTRLTVL.

At least ten counts were recorded for this clonotype. The rearrangement links TRBV5-6 to TRBJ2-3; 7 bases are shared with TRBD1. Germline V lookup: CDR1 SGHDT, CDR2 YYEEEE. The CDR3 sequence is 14 residues long. With 3 bases clipped from V and 3 bases from J, the junction kept 4 bases outside the gene matches. In DNA, the CDR3 is TGTGCCAGCAGCTACGACAGGGCAACAGATACGCAGTATTTT. It specifies CASSYDRATDTQYF.

This clonotype was observed at least ten times. The V and J genes are TRBV6-1 and TRBJ2-7, with unresolved D. V shed 1 base and J shed 6 bases, with 4 bases lying between them. The germline gives CDR1 MNHNS, CDR2 SASEGT. The CDR3 extends over 11 amino acids. CDR3 DNA: TGTGCCAGCAGTGAAGAGGTCGAGCAGTACTTC. This codes for CASSEEVEQYF.

This clonotype was found many times. This sequence joins TRBV19 and TRBJ1-1; 9 nucleotides match TRBD1. Trimming at V came to 3 bases and at J to 3 bases, leaving 2 bases not matched to a gene. CDR3 length: 14 amino acids. Germline CDR1 reads LNHDA; CDR2 reads SQIVND (reference sequence). The CDR3 loop reads CASSIDRGYTEAFF. The CDR3 DNA sequence: TGTGCCAGTAGTATCGACAGGGGGTACACTGAAGCTTTCTTT.

This clonotype was observed a few times. V usage is TRBV20-1 and J usage is TRBJ2-1, with TRBD1 identical over 8 bases. The germline gives CDR1 DFQATT, CDR2 SNEGSKA (reference sequence). After removal of 3 bases from V and 12 bases from J, the junction contained 16 bases not matched to a gene. The CDR3 is 15 amino acids. CDR3 region: CSASPRGRNTDTQFF. In DNA, the CDR3 is TGCAGTGCTAGTCCCAGGGGGCGGAACACAGATACGCAGTTCTTC.

This clonotype was detected ten times or more. The chain carries TRBV4-2 and TRBJ1-1; 10 bases agree with TRBD1. This CDR3 is built from 16 residues. Germline V lookup: CDR1 LGHNA, CDR2 YNFKEQ. Trimming removed 3 bases from V and 3 bases from J; junction bases left unmatched: 7. The DNA for the CDR3 is TGTGCCAGCAGCCAGGGGGACAGGGGAAGCTACACTGAAGCTTTCTTT. Protein product: CASSQGDRGSYTEAFF.

As to this clonotype: The conserved closing phenylalanine or tryptophan is absent in this CDR3, likely reflecting a read error. No DNA is shown, since the ends of the CDR3 on it are uncertain; the CDR3 is the one TCRdb lists. The chain joins TRBV7-2 to TRBJ2-5; the tabulated D call, TRBD1, remains unverified against the DNA. Germline loops: CDR1 SGHTA, CDR2 FQGNSA. The CDR3 spans 10 amino acids, including both terminal residues. CDR3 protein: CASSEGDPNT.

This clonotype has a count of ten or more. This chain joins TRBV12-3 or TRBV12-4 and TRBJ2-1; TRBD2 matches 11 bases. This CDR3 is 17 amino acids long. The J segment lost 0 bases and the V segment lost 7 bases, leaving 8 bases of the junction unmatched. Here the CDR3 DNA reads TGTGCCAGCACTCCGGGACTAGCGGCGAGCTCCTACAATGAGCAGTTCTTC. Translation gives CASTPGLAASSYNEQFF.

This clonotype was found many times. The V and J genes are TRBV10-3 and TRBJ1-4; 8 bases agree with TRBD1. With 3 bases clipped from V and 7 bases from J, the junction kept 4 bases outside the gene matches. Germline loops: CDR1 ENHRY, CDR2 SYGVKD. The CDR3 runs to 14 residues. CDR3 sequence: CAISDETGAEKLFF. CDR3 DNA sequence: TGTGCCATCAGTGATGAGACAGGGGCTGAAAAACTGTTTTTT.

The V and J genes are TRBV15 and TRBJ2-2; 15 positions match TRBD2. V shed 3 bases, J shed 12 bases, and the junction held 2 bases outside the gene matches. Germline V CDR1 and CDR2: LNHNV, YYDKDF (reference sequence). The CDR3 is 14 residues long. The CDR3 DNA sequence: TGTGCCACCAGCAGGGGACTAGCGGGGGGCCAGCTGTTTTTT. Amino acid sequence: CATSRGLAGGQLFF.